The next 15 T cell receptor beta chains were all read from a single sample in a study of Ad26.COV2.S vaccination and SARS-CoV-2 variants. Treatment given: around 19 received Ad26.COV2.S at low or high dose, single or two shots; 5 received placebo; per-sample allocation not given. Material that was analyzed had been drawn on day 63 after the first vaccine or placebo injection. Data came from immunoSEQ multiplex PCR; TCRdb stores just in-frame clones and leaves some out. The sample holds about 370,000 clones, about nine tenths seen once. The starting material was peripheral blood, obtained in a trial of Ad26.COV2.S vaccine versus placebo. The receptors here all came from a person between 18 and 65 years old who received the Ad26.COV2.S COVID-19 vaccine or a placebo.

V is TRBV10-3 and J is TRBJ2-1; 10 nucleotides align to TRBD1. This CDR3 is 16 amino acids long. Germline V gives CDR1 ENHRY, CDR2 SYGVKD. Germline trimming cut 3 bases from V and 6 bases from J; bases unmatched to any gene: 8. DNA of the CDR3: TGTGCCATCAGTGAACCGACAGGGGGCGCGGGCAATGAGCAGTTCTTC. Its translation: CAISEPTGGAGNEQFF.

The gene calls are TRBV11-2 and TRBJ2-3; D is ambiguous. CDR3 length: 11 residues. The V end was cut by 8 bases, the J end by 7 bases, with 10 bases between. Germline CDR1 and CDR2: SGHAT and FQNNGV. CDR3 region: CASLGSYTQYF. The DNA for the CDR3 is TGTGCCAGCCTCGGATCATATACGCAGTATTTT.

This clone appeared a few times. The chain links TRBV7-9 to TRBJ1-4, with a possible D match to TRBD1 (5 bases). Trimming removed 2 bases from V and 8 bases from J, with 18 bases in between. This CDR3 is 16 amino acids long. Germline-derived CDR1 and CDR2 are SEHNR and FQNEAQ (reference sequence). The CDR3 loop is CASSLSFGAVREKLFF. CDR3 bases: TGTGCCAGCAGCTTATCTTTTGGGGCAGTTCGAGAAAAACTGTTTTTT. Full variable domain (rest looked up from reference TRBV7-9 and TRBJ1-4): DTGVSQNPRHKITKRGQNVTFRCDPISEHNRLYWYRQTLGQGPEFLTYFQNEAQLEKSRLLSDRFSAERPKGSFSTLEIQRTEQGDSAMYLCASSLSFGAVREKLFFGSGTQLSVL.

DNA for the CDR3: TGTGCCATTGGCGGTTTAGCGGGAGTAGGCGAGCAGTACTTC. Encoded protein: CAIGGLAGVGEQYF. This chain connects TRBV6-6 to TRBJ2-7; 9 bases fit TRBD2. V lost 10 bases to trimming and J lost 6 bases; unmatched junction nucleotides: 13. The CDR3 has 14 amino acids. The V gene's germline CDR1 is MNHNY and CDR2 SVGAGI (reference sequence).

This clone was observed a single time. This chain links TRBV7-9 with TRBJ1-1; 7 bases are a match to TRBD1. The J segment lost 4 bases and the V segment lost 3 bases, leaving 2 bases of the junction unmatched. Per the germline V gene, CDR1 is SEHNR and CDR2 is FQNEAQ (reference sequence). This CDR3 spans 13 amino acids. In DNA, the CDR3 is TGTGCCAGCAGCTTTCAGGGGGGCACTGAAGCTTTCTTT. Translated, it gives CASSFQGGTEAFF.

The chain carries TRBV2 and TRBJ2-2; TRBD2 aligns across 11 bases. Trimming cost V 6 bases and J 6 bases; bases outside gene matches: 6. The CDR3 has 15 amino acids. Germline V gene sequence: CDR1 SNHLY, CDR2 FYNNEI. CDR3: CASRYTSGSAGELFF. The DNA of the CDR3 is TGTGCCAGCAGATATACTAGCGGGAGTGCCGGGGAGCTGTTTTTT.

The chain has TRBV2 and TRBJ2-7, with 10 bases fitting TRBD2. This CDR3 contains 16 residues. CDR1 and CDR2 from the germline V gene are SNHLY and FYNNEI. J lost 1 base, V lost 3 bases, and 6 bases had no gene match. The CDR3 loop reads CASSDRTSGISYEQYF. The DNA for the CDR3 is TGTGCCAGCAGTGACCGGACTAGCGGAATATCCTACGAGCAGTACTTC.

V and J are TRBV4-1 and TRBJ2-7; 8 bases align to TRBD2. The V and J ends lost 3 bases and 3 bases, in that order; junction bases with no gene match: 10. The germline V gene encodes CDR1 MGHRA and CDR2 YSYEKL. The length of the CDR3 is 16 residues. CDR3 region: CASSHLPGLGYYEQYF. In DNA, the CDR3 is TGCGCCAGCAGCCACCTCCCGGGACTAGGGTACTACGAGCAGTACTTC.

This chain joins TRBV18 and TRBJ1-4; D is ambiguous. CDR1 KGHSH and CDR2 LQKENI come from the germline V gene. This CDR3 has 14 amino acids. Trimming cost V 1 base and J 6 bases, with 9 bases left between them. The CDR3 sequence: CASSPQKSHEKLFF. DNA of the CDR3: TGTGCCAGCTCACCACAAAAAAGCCATGAAAAACTGTTTTTT.

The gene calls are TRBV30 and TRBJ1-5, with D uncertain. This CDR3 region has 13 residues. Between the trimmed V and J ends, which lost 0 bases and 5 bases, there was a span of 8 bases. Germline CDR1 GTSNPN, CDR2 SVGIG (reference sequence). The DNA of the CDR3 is TGTGCCTGGAGTGTACTGAGGGATCAGCCCCAGCATTTT. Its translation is CAWSVLRDQPQHF. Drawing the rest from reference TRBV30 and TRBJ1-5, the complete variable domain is SQTIHQWPATLVQPVGSPLSLECTVEGTSNPNLYWYRQAAGRGLQLLFYSVGIGQISSEVPQNLSASRPQDRQFILSSKKLLLSDSGFYLCAWSVLRDQPQHFGDGTRLSIL.

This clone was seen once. CDR3 DNA: TGTGCCAGTAGGAGAATCAGGGGAGAGGTCCAGGCCGGGGAGCTGTTTTTT. Protein: CASRRIRGEVQAGELFF. The chain is built from TRBV28 and TRBJ2-2, with D possibly TRBD1 on 6 matching bases. CDR1 and CDR2 (germline): MDHEN, SYDVKM. Trimming removed 9 bases from V and 6 bases from J, with 26 bases in between. This CDR3 contains 17 residues.

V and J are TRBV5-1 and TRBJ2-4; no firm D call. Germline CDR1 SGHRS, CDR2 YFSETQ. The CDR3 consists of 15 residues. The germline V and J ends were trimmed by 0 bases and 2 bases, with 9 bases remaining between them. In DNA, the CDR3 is TGCGCCAGCAGCTTGGGGACCGTAACCAAAAACATTCAGTACTTC. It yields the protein CASSLGTVTKNIQYF.

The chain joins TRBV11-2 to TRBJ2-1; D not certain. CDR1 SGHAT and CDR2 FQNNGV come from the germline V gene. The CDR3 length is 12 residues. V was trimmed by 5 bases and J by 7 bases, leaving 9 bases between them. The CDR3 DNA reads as TGTGCCAGCAGCAGCCTATGGAATGAGCAGTTCTTC. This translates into CASSSLWNEQFF.

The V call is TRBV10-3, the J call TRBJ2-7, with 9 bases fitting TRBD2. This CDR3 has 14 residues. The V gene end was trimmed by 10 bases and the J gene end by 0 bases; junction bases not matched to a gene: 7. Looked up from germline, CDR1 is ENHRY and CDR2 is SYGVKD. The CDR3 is CATRRTSDSYEQYF. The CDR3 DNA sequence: TGTGCCACCCGGCGGACTAGCGACTCCTACGAGCAGTACTTC.

CDR3 protein: CASSLVGGGRTDTQYF. The DNA of the CDR3 is TGTGCCAGCAGCTTAGTGGGTGGCGGCCGCACAGATACGCAGTATTTT. The chain carries TRBV7-9 and TRBJ2-3, with D unresolved. CDR1 and CDR2 (germline): SEHNR, FQNEAQ (reference sequence). V shed 1 base and J shed 1 base, with 12 bases lying between them. The CDR3 totals 16 residues.